This T cell receptor beta chain emerged from a study of blood T cell repertoires in COVID-19. As for the study in general: The United States, Italy and Spain supplied acute and convalescent COVID-19 samples.

Trimming at V came to 5 bases and at J to 10 bases, leaving 7 bases not matched to a gene. The germline CDR1 and CDR2 sequences are MNHNS and SASEGT. The CDR3 length is 14 residues. Method: immunoSEQ multiplex PCR; TCRdb's copy keeps in-frame clones and lacks some. The profile shows around 130,000 clones, 65% to 85% of them singletons. Sequenced material: peripheral blood. The rearrangement joins TRBV6-1 to TRBJ1-6; 8 positions match TRBD1. The sequence was obtained from a man between 65 and 85 years old with acute or convalescent COVID-19. For the CDR3, the DNA is TGTGCCAGCAGTTGGGGACAGGTACAATCACCCCTCCACTTT. Amino acid sequence: CASSWGQVQSPLHF.